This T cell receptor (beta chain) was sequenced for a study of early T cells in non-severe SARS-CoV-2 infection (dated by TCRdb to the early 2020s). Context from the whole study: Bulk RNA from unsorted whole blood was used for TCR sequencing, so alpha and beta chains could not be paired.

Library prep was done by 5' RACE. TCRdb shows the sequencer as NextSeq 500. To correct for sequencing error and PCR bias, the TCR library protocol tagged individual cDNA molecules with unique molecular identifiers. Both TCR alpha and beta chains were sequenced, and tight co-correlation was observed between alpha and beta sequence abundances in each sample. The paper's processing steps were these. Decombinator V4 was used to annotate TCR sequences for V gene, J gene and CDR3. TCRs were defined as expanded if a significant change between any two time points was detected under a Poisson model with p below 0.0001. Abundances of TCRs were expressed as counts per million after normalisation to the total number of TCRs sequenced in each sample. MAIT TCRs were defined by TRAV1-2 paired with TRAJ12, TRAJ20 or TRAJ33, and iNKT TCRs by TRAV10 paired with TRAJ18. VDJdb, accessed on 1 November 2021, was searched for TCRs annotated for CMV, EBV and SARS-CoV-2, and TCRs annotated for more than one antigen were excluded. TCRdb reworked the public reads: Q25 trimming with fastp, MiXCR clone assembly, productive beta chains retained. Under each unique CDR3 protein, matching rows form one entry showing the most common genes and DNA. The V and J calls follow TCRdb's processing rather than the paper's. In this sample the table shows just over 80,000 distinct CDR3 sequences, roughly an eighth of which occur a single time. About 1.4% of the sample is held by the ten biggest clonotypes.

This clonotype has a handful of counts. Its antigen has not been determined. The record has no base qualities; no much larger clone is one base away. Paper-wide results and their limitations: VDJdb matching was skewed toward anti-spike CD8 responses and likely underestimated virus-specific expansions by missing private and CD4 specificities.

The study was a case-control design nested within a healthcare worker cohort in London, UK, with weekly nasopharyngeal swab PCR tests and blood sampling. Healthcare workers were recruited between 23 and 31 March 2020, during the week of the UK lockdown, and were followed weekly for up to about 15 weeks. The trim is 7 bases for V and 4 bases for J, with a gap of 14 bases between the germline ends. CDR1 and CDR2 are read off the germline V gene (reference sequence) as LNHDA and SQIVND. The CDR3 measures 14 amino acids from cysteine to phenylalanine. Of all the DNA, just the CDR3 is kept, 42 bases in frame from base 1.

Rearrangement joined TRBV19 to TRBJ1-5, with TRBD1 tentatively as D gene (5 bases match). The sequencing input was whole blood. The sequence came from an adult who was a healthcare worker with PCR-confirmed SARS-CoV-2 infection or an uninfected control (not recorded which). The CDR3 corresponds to CASTLGVPNQPQHF. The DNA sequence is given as TGTGCCAGTACCCTAGGGGTTCCGAATCAGCCCCAGCATTTT.